A single sample gave rise to the 32 T cell receptor beta chains below, sequenced in a study of identical twins. TCRdb fed the 5' RACE reads into MiXCR, producing one record per CDR3 protein. The profile shows some 710,000 distinct CDR3 sequences, around 6% of them singletons. The sample consisted of naive T cells sorted from blood. The source is a man younger than 35 in good health.

At least ten counts were recorded for this clonotype. The chain joins TRBV20-1 to TRBJ2-5, with 8 positions matching TRBD2. The germline V gene has CDR1 DFQATT and CDR2 SNEGSKA (reference sequence). CDR3 length: 16 residues. V trimming: 6 bases; J trimming: 2 bases; junction bases outside the gene matches: 14. The DNA of the CDR3 is TGCAGTGCCAACACAAATGGAGCGGGAGATCAAGAGACCCAGTACTTC. Its translation: CSANTNGAGDQETQYF.

This clonotype showed up just a few times. The chain has TRBV6-1 and TRBJ1-5; unclear D gene. V was trimmed by 7 bases and J by 1 base, leaving 17 bases between them. The CDR3 runs to 16 residues. CDR1 and CDR2 from the germline V gene are MNHNS and SASEGT. The CDR3 bases are TGTGCCAGCATCGTTTACGGGGATTTCAGCAATCAGCCCCAGCATTTT. Translating it yields CASIVYGDFSNQPQHF.

This clonotype was detected only a few times. This chain uses TRBV18 with TRBJ2-3; D gene ambiguous. The germline V gene has CDR1 KGHSH and CDR2 LQKENI. V was cut by 1 base and J by 4 bases, with 9 bases left in between. The length of the CDR3 is 14 residues. Written as DNA, the CDR3 is TGTGCCAGCTCACCACAGGTCCCTCCAGATACGCAGTATTTT. It encodes CASSPQVPPDTQYF.

This clonotype was seen many times. The V gene is TRBV24-1, the J gene TRBJ2-1, with D perhaps TRBD1 (5 bases). V shed 3 bases and J shed 3 bases, with 8 bases lying between them. The germline V gene has CDR1 KGHDR and CDR2 SFDVKD. The CDR3 length is 14 residues. The CDR3 DNA sequence: TGTGCCACCAGTGATAAACAGGTCTACAATGAGCAGTTCTTC. The encoded protein is CATSDKQVYNEQFF.

This clonotype has only a few counts. The chain employs TRBV27 and TRBJ1-1; no reliable D call. CDR3 size: 13 residues. CDR1 and CDR2 from the germline V gene are MNHEY and SMNVEV (reference sequence). With 5 bases removed from V and 1 base from J, the gap between germline ends came to 8 bases. The chain's CDR3 is CASSKEGNTEAFF. As DNA, the CDR3 is TGTGCCAGCAGTAAGGAGGGGAACACTGAAGCTTTCTTT.

This clonotype was picked up many times. The CDR3 spells CASSQVIGDLFF. The CDR3 region has the DNA TGTGCCAGCAGCCAAGTTATAGGGGATCTGTTCTTC. This chain connects TRBV7-2 to TRBJ2-1; tentatively, D is TRBD1 (5 bases). CDR1 and CDR2 from the germline V gene are SGHTA and FQGNSA. Trimming took off 5 bases at V and 15 bases at J, with 17 bases between the two ends. CDR3 length: 12 amino acids.

This clonotype was found a few times. The chain links TRBV11-2 to TRBJ2-1; 8 bases agree with TRBD2. Germline loops: CDR1 SGHAT, CDR2 FQNNGV. Trimming removed 7 bases from V and 4 bases from J; junction bases left unmatched: 15. The CDR3 loop spans 17 amino acids. For the CDR3, the DNA is TGTGCCAGCACCCAGAAGCAAGGGGCTAGCGGGTACAATGAGCAGTTCTTC. Translating it yields CASTQKQGASGYNEQFF.

The table lists this clonotype with many counts. This chain connects TRBV7-9 to TRBJ1-1; D remains ambiguous. The CDR3 is 14 amino acids. From germline, CDR1 is SEHNR and CDR2 FQNEAQ (reference sequence). V lost 3 bases, J lost 0 bases, and 8 bases lay in between. CDR3 loop: CASSLADMNTEAFF. CDR3 nucleotide sequence: TGTGCCAGCAGCTTGGCAGATATGAACACTGAAGCTTTCTTT.

The chain employs TRBV11-2 and TRBJ2-7; D may match TRBD1 or TRBD2 (6 bases each). This CDR3 spans 15 amino acids. Germline V gives CDR1 SGHAT, CDR2 FQNNGV. The V gene lost 2 bases and the J gene lost 6 bases, with 17 bases spanning the gap. The CDR3 bases are TGTGCCAGCAGCTTAACGGTAGGGGGAGGATCCGAGCAGTACGTC. Protein sequence: CASSLTVGGGSEQYV.

This clonotype was seen only a few times. The chain has TRBV28 and TRBJ1-3; D perhaps matches TRBD1 (5 bases). Trimming took off 6 bases at V and 4 bases at J, with 16 bases between the two ends. The CDR3 contains 15 residues. The germline CDR1 and CDR2 sequences are MDHEN and SYDVKM. The chain's CDR3 is CASSWDLLTGNTIYF. The CDR3 nucleotides are TGTGCCAGCAGCTGGGACCTCCTAACGGGAAACACCATATATTTT.

This clonotype was seen at least ten times. The J gene is TRBJ2-5, the V gene TRBV12-3 or TRBV12-4; 11 bases line up with TRBD2. The J segment lost 5 bases and the V segment lost 6 bases, leaving 14 bases of the junction unmatched. The CDR3 length is 17 residues. In DNA, the CDR3 is TGTGCCAGCAGAGATACCCGACTAGCGGGAAAAGGGGAGACCCAGTACTTC. Amino acids: CASRDTRLAGKGETQYF.

This clonotype was counted only a few times. This chain connects TRBV20-1 to TRBJ2-5; D possibly uses TRBD1 or TRBD2 (5 bases each). CDR3 size: 14 residues. In germline, CDR1 is DFQATT, CDR2 SNEGSKA (reference sequence). Trimming removed 5 bases at V and 3 bases at J, with 16 bases between. The CDR3 sequence: CSARTGTVEETQYF. The CDR3 nucleotides are TGCAGTGCTCGGACCGGGACGGTGGAAGAGACCCAGTACTTC.

The V gene is TRBV10-3, the J gene TRBJ2-2; D may be TRBD2 (6 bases). V was cut by 0 bases and J by 1 base, with 9 bases left in between. The CDR3 totals 16 residues. CDR1 ENHRY and CDR2 SYGVKD come from the germline V gene. The CDR3 here is CAISESGGLNTGELFF. CDR3 bases: TGTGCCATCAGTGAGTCCGGGGGACTGAACACCGGGGAGCTGTTTTTT.

The chain has TRBV14 and TRBJ2-1; D call uncertain. The V and J ends lost 1 base and 1 base respectively, with 11 bases between them. The CDR3 runs 16 residues. CDR1 and CDR2 from the germline V gene are SGHDN and FVKESK. The CDR3 is CASSQARGRSYNEQFF. In DNA form, the CDR3 reads TGTGCCAGCAGCCAAGCCCGCGGCCGGTCCTACAATGAGCAGTTCTTC.

The chain combines TRBV12-3 or TRBV12-4 with TRBJ1-3, with D possibly being TRBD1 (5 bases). This CDR3 region has 15 residues. Trimming took 7 bases from V and 7 from J, leaving 20 bases between them. The DNA of the CDR3 is TGTGCCAGCATCCAAGACAGAACTTTTGGGAACACCATATATTTT. Protein: CASIQDRTFGNTIYF.

The chain has TRBV3-1 and TRBJ2-1; TRBD2 agrees at 8 bases. V gave up 4 bases and J gave up 2 bases; unmatched junction bases: 7. Germline loops: CDR1 LGHDT, CDR2 YNNKEL (reference sequence). CDR3 size: 16 residues. CDR3 nucleotides: TGTGCCAGCAGCCTGTCAGCGGGAGTGGCCTACAATGAGCAGTTCTTC. This sequence encodes CASSLSAGVAYNEQFF.

This clonotype was counted many times. The chain carries TRBV5-1 and TRBJ2-3, with 9 nucleotides matching TRBD1. The CDR3 loop spans 14 amino acids. CDR1 is SGHRS and CDR2 is YFSETQ in the germline V gene. V shed 4 bases, J shed 6 bases, and the junction held 6 bases outside the gene matches. The CDR3 loop reads CASSKGQGADTQYF. In nucleotides, the CDR3 is TGCGCCAGCAGCAAGGGACAGGGTGCCGATACGCAGTATTTT.

The chain joins TRBV7-2 to TRBJ2-7; weak D call: TRBD1 (6 bases). The CDR3 spans 13 residues. Germline assignment: CDR1 SGHTA and CDR2 FQGNSA. V lost 5 bases to trimming and J lost 4 bases, with 12 bases between them. CDR3 in amino acids: CASSIRDTYEQYV. Here the CDR3 DNA reads TGTGCCAGCAGCATCCGGGACACTTACGAGCAGTACGTC.

J is TRBJ2-3 and V is TRBV20-1; 12 bases agree with TRBD2. The CDR3 totals 15 residues. Germline V CDR1 and CDR2: DFQATT, SNEGSKA (reference sequence). The V gene end was trimmed by 6 bases and the J gene end by 0 bases; junction bases not matched to a gene: 4. CDR3 sequence: CSATSGSVSTDTQYF. The CDR3 nucleotides are TGCAGTGCGACTAGCGGGAGTGTGAGCACAGATACGCAGTATTTT.

This clonotype was detected ten times or more. The chain combines TRBV7-2 with TRBJ2-7; 8 nucleotides match TRBD2. In germline, CDR1 is SGHTA, CDR2 FQGNSA. CDR3 size: 14 residues. Losses at the gene ends were 1 base for V and 7 bases for J; bases not matched to a gene: 6. In nucleotides, the CDR3 is TGTGCCAGCAGCTTAGACGGACTAGCCAGGGAGCAGTACTTC. Translated, it gives CASSLDGLAREQYF.

This clonotype was detected many times. This sequence joins TRBV7-8 and TRBJ2-3, with 9 bases matching TRBD1. Germline values: CDR1 SGHVS, CDR2 FQNEAQ. The junction had 14 bases not matched to a gene; V was cut back by 4 bases and J by 3 bases. The CDR3 is 18 amino acids. CDR3 in amino acids: CASSSTGTGRISTDTQYF. The CDR3 DNA is TGTGCCAGCAGCTCCACCGGGACAGGGCGTATTAGTACAGATACGCAGTATTTT.

The chain employs TRBV6-1 and TRBJ2-7; a weak D match, TRBD1 (5 bases). This CDR3 spans 13 amino acids. The ends were cut back, 4 bases at V and 2 bases at J, with 9 bases in the middle. Germline values: CDR1 MNHNS, CDR2 SASEGT. CDR3 amino acids: CASSVHRTYEQYF. Written as DNA, the CDR3 is TGTGCCAGCAGTGTCCACAGGACCTACGAGCAGTACTTC.

This clonotype was seen more than once but under ten times. J is TRBJ2-4 and V is TRBV7-2; 11 positions match TRBD2. CDR3 length: 16 amino acids. Germline V lookup: CDR1 SGHTA, CDR2 FQGNSA. Losses at the gene ends were 4 bases for V and 2 bases for J; bases not matched to a gene: 4. The chain's CDR3 is CASSSRLAGTKNIQYF. The CDR3 DNA reads TGTGCCAGCAGCTCTCGACTAGCGGGGACCAAAAACATTCAGTACTTC.

Only a few counts were recorded for this clonotype. The chain combines TRBV7-8 with TRBJ2-2; the D is unclear. V was cut by 5 bases and J by 5 bases, with 15 bases left in between. This CDR3 is 15 amino acids long. Germline CDR1 reads SGHVS; CDR2 reads FQNEAQ. CDR3 in amino acids: CASSPLSPGTGELFF. The DNA for the CDR3 is TGTGCCAGCAGCCCATTAAGTCCCGGTACCGGGGAGCTGTTTTTT.

This clonotype occurred many times. CDR3 in amino acids: CASSQGTPTDTQYF. CDR3 DNA sequence: TGTGCCAGCAGCCAGGGGACCCCCACAGATACGCAGTATTTT. V usage is TRBV9 and J usage is TRBJ2-3, with D possibly TRBD1 on 6 matching bases. V lost 4 bases and J 2 bases, leaving 11 bases between the germline ends. CDR3 size: 14 residues. The germline CDR1 and CDR2 sequences are SGDLS and YYNGEE. Combining the CDR3 with reference TRBV9 and TRBJ2-3 gives the whole variable domain DSGVTQTPKHLITATGQRVTLRCSPRSGDLSVYWYQQSLDQGLQFLIQYYNGEERAKGNILERFSAQQFPDLHSELNLSSLELGDSALYFCASSQGTPTDTQYFGPGTRLTVL.

This clonotype showed up many times. The chain employs TRBV29-1 and TRBJ2-7, with 12 bases identical to TRBD2. The J segment lost 6 bases and the V segment lost 6 bases, leaving 9 bases of the junction unmatched. Germline V gene sequence: CDR1 SQVTM, CDR2 ANQGSEA. This CDR3 spans 14 amino acids. The CDR3 loop is CSVWTSGTQSEQYF. The CDR3 coding sequence is TGCAGCGTCTGGACTAGCGGGACCCAGAGCGAGCAGTACTTC.

The chain couples TRBV28 to TRBJ1-5; D is unresolved. Germline V CDR1 and CDR2: MDHEN, SYDVKM. Trimming cost V 2 bases and J 2 bases, with 10 bases left between them. The CDR3 runs 15 residues. DNA for the CDR3: TGTGCCAGCAGTTTACGCGAGGTGGGCAATCAGCCCCAGCATTTT. It specifies CASSLREVGNQPQHF.

This clonotype was counted ten times or more. The rearrangement links TRBV5-1 to TRBJ2-5; D is tentatively TRBD1 or TRBD2 (5 bases each). Germline values: CDR1 SGHRS, CDR2 YFSETQ. There are 13 residues in the CDR3. V lost 4 bases to trimming and J lost 2 bases, with 9 bases between them. The CDR3 DNA reads as TGCGCCAGCAGCGGGACCACGCAAGAGACCCAGTACTTC. It translates to CASSGTTQETQYF.

This clonotype has more than one count but fewer than ten. The V and J genes are TRBV11-2 and TRBJ2-3; TRBD1 agrees at 9 bases. V gave up 5 bases and J gave up 5 bases; unmatched junction bases: 8. Germline CDR1 is SGHAT and CDR2 is FQNNGV. CDR3 length: 15 amino acids. The CDR3 bases are TGTGCCAGCAGCACGACAGGGGGTTTCGAAGATACGCAGTATTTT. This gives the protein CASSTTGGFEDTQYF.

This chain joins TRBV7-3 and TRBJ2-2; D may be TRBD2 (6 bases). Trimming removed 1 base from V and 0 bases from J, with 12 bases in between. Germline V lookup: CDR1 SGHTA, CDR2 FQGTGA. The CDR3 has 17 amino acids. CDR3 nucleotide sequence: TGTGCCAGCAGCTTAATTCCAGCGGGTGCGAACACCGGGGAGCTGTTTTTT. Translation gives CASSLIPAGANTGELFF.

There are many counts of this clonotype. The chain joins TRBV7-9 to TRBJ2-5; D is unclear. CDR1 is SEHNR, CDR2 FQNEAQ, per germline (reference sequence). Deletions cut 1 base from V and 4 bases from J, with 10 bases between. CDR3 size: 14 residues. In DNA, the CDR3 is TGTGCCAGCAGCTTAGGAAGGTCAGGAGAGACCCAGTACTTC. It is translated as CASSLGRSGETQYF.

The table lists this clonotype with many counts. The chain combines TRBV28 with TRBJ2-1; either TRBD1 or TRBD2 may supply D (6 bases each). The CDR3 spans 14 residues. Germline lookup yields CDR1 MDHEN and CDR2 SYDVKM. V was cut by 6 bases and J by 12 bases, with 21 bases left in between. CDR3 coding DNA: TGTGCCAGCAGGAACCCCTACAACAGGGACTGGCAGTTCTTC. The encoded protein is CASRNPYNRDWQFF.